Here is one TCR beta chain with its context. Its antigen is as yet unknown. PCR primers comprised 60 Vbeta and 13 Jbeta primers. Repertoires were generated with immunoSEQ multiplex PCR, while TCRdb's copy carries only in-frame clones and drops some. Of just under 95,000 clones listed, 84% were seen once; the top ten hold roughly 5.9%. V shed 0 bases and J 3 bases; nucleotides not matched to a gene: 13. Germline CDR1 and CDR2: MGHRA and YSYEKL. The CDR3 spans 18 residues. These data are taken from a study of cytomegalovirus exposure and HLA in healthy donors. Study observations and caveats: Sequencing likely produced, as an artifact, a cluster of highly shared sequence variants.

The genes are TRBV4-1 and TRBJ2-7; the match to TRBD1 covers 8 bases. The sequence was obtained from a woman between 18 and 29 years old in good health and CMV-seropositive. The sample consisted of PBMCs. CDR3 coding DNA: TGCGCCAGCAGCCAAGAAGAGGGGGCCGGTGGACAGGGCTACGAGCAGTACTTC. Translating it yields CASSQEEGAGGQGYEQYF.